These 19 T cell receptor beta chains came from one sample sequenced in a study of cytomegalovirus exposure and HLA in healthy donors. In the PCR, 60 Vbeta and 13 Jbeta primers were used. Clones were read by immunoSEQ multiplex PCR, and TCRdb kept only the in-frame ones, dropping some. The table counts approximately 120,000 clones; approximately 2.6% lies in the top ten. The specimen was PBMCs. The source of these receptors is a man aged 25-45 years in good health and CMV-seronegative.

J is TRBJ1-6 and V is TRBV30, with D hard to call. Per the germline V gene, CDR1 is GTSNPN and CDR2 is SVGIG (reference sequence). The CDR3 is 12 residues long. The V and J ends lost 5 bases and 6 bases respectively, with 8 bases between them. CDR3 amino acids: CAWSPGNSPLHF. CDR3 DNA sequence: TGTGCCTGGTCCCCAGGTAATTCACCCCTCCACTTT.

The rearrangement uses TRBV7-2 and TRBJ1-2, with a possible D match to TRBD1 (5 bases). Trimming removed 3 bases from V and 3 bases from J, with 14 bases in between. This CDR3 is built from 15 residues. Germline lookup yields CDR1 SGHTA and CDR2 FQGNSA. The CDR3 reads CASSFRWGTDYGYTF. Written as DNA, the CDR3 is TGTGCCAGCAGCTTCCGGTGGGGCACAGACTATGGCTACACCTTC.

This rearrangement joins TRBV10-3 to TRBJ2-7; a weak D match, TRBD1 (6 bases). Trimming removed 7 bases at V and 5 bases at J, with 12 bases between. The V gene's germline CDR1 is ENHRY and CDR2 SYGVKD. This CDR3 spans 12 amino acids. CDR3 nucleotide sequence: TGTGCCATCAATCAGGGGATGGACGAGCAGTACTTC. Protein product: CAINQGMDEQYF.

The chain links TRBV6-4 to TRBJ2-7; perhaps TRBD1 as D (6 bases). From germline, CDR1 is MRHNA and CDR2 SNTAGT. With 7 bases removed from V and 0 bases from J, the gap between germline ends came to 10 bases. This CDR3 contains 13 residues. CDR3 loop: CASKTGCSYEQYF. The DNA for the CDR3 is TGTGCCAGCAAGACAGGTTGCTCCTACGAGCAGTACTTC.

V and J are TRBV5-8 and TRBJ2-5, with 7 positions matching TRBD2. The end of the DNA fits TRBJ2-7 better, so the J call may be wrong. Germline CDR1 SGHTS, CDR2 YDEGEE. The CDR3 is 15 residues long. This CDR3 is CASSFRRERPYEQYF. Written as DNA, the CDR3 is TGTGCCAGCAGCTTCCGGCGGGAGAGACCCTACGAGCAGTACTTC.

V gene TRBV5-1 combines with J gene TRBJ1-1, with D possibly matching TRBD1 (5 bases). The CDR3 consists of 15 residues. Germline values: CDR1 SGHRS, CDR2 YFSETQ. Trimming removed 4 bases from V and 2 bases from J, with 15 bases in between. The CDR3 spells CASSIGGVYNTEAFF. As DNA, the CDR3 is TGCGCCAGCAGCATTGGGGGGGTCTATAACACTGAAGCTTTCTTT.

In nucleotides, the CDR3 is TGTGCCAGCAACGAAGGTCCTAGCGTAAGCACAGATACGCAGTATTTT. This codes for CASNEGPSVSTDTQYF. The chain carries TRBV2 and TRBJ2-3; the D gene is possibly TRBD2 (6 bases). Trimming removed 7 bases at V and 0 bases at J, with 17 bases between. The CDR3 is made up of 16 amino acids. Germline V CDR1 and CDR2: SNHLY, FYNNEI.

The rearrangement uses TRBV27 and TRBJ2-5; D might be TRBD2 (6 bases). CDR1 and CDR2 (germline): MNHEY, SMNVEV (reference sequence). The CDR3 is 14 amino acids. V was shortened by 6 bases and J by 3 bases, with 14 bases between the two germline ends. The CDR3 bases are TGTGCCAGCAGCCAGGGAGGAGGGGAAGAGACCCAGTACTTC. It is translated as CASSQGGGEETQYF.

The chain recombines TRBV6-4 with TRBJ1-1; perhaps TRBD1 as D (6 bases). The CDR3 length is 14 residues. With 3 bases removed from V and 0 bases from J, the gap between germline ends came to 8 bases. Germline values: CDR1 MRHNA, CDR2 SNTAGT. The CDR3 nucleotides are TGTGCCAGCAGTGAAGGGGGTATGAACACTGAAGCTTTCTTT. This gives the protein CASSEGGMNTEAFF.

CDR3 loop: CATPTRVGNQPQHF. Written as DNA, the CDR3 is TGTGCCACCCCGACTCGAGTCGGCAATCAGCCCCAGCATTTT. The chain combines TRBV7-8 with TRBJ1-5; D call uncertain. This CDR3 has 14 residues. CDR1 and CDR2 (germline): SGHVS, FQNEAQ. Trimming stripped 10 bases from V and 2 bases from J, with 15 bases between.

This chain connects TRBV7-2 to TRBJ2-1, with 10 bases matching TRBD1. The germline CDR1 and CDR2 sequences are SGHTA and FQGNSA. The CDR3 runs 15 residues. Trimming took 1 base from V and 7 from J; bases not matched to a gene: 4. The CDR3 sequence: CASSLVVGQGNEQFF. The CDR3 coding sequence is TGTGCCAGCAGCTTAGTTGTGGGACAGGGGAATGAGCAGTTCTTC.

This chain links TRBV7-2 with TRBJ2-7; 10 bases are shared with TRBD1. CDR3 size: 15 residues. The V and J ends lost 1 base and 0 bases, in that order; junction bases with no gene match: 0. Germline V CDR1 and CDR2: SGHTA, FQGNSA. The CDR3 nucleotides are TGTGCCAGCAGCTTAGGGGACAGGGGCTCCTACGAGCAGTACTTC. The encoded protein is CASSLGDRGSYEQYF.

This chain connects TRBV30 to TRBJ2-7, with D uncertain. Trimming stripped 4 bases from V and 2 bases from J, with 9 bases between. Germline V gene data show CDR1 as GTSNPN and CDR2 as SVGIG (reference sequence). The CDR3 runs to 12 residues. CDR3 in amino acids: CAWMGNTYEQYF. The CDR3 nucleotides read TGTGCCTGGATGGGCAACACCTACGAGCAGTACTTC.

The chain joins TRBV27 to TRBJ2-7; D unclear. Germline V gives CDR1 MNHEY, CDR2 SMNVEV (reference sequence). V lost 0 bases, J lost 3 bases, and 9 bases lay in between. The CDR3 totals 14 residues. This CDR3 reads CASSLSPQFYEQYF. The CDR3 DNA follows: TGTGCCAGCAGTTTATCCCCCCAGTTCTACGAGCAGTACTTC.

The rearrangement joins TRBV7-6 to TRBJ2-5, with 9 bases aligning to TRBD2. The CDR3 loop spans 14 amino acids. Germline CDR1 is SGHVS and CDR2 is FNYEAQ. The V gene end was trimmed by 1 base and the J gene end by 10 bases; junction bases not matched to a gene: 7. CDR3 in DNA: TGTGCCAGCAGCTTAGAGGCGGGAGGGCCGGACCAGTACTTC. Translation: CASSLEAGGPDQYF.

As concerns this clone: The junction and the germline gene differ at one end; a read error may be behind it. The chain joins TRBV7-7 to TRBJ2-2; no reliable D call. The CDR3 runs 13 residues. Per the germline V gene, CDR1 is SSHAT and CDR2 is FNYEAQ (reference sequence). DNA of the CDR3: TGTGCTAGCAGCTACACACGCACCGGGGAGCTGTTTTTT. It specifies CASSYTRTGELFF.

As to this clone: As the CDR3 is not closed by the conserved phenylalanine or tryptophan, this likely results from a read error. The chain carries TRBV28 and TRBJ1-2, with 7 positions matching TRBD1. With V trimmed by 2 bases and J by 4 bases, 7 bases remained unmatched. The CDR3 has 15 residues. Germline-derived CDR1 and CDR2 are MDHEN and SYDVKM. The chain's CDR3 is CASSLLDRAGYGYTL. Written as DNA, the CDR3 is TGTGCCAGCAGTTTACTTGACAGGGCAGGCTATGGCTACACCCTC.

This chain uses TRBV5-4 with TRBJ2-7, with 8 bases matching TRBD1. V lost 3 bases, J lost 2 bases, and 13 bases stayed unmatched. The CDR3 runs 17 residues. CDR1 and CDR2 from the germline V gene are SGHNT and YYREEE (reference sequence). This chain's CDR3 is CASSSTETGVNAYEQYF. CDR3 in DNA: TGTGCCAGCAGCTCCACCGAGACAGGGGTTAATGCCTACGAGCAGTACTTC.

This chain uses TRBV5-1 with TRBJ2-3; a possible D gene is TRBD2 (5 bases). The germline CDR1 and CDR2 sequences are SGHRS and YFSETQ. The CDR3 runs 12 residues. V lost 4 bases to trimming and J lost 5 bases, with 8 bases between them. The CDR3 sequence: CASSPSGDTQYF. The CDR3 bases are TGCGCCAGCAGCCCCAGCGGAGATACGCAGTATTTT.